The 30 T cell receptor beta chains below were found in one sample sequenced in a study of beta chain features in type 1 diabetes. Study findings and constraints: Significant though moderate, a shortening of TCRB CDR3s appeared in all four CD4+ subsets of Type 1 diabetes patients.

The study reverse transcribed the entire isolated RNA, so it sequenced expressed TCRB transcripts. The repertoire was sequenced with immunoSEQ multiplex PCR; TCRdb's copy has only in-frame clones and lacks some. The table lists 640,000 or so clones, around 15% of them singletons. Antigen specificity for these receptors is unknown. Sequencing was performed on naive CD4+ T cells from blood. The receptors were gathered from a man aged 18 to 30 with type 1 diabetes.

The table lists this clone with a few counts. V gene TRBV7-2 combines with J gene TRBJ2-5; D is possibly TRBD2 (5 bases). The CDR3 runs to 14 residues. Germline V gives CDR1 SGHTA, CDR2 FQGNSA. V was clipped by 5 bases and J by 2 bases, with 12 bases between them. The CDR3 region is CASSPPRGQETQYF. The CDR3 DNA reads TGTGCCAGCAGCCCTCCCCGGGGTCAAGAGACCCAGTACTTC.

The rearrangement joins TRBV11-2 to TRBJ2-5; no clear D gene. Germline values: CDR1 SGHAT, CDR2 FQNNGV. CDR3 length equals 13 residues. With 0 bases removed from V and 4 bases from J, the gap between germline ends came to 6 bases. Written as DNA, the CDR3 is TGTGCCAGCAGCTTAGACTTCTCAGAGACCCAGTACTTC. It specifies CASSLDFSETQYF.

There are a few counts of this clone. This chain joins TRBV4-1 and TRBJ2-2, with D uncertain. This CDR3 region has 11 residues. Per germline, CDR1 MGHRA and CDR2 YSYEKL. The ends were cut back, 3 bases at V and 7 bases at J, with 3 bases in the middle. CDR3 DNA sequence: TGCGCCAGCAGCCAGGGCGGGGAGCTGTTTTTT. Its translation: CASSQGGELFF.

The chain has TRBV5-1 and TRBJ1-2, with 8 bases lining up with TRBD1. This CDR3 has 16 amino acids. J was trimmed by 4 bases and V by 0 bases; bases with no gene match: 8. CDR1 and CDR2 (germline): SGHRS, YFSETQ. The CDR3 loop is CASSLARDRTPYGYTF. CDR3 DNA sequence: TGCGCCAGCAGCTTGGCACGGGACAGGACCCCCTATGGCTACACCTTC.

In this sample, this clone turned up once. This chain uses TRBV4-1 with TRBJ2-4; TRBD2 matches 14 bases. Germline CDR1 reads MGHRA; CDR2 reads YSYEKL. The CDR3 is made up of 20 amino acids. J lost 0 bases, V lost 2 bases, and 9 bases had no gene match. The CDR3 sequence is CASSQPGLAGGNVAKNIQYF. CDR3 bases: TGCGCCAGCAGCCAACCTGGACTAGCGGGGGGAAACGTAGCCAAAAACATTCAGTACTTC.

This chain joins TRBV9 and TRBJ1-2, with TRBD1 matching over 11 bases. Per germline, CDR1 SGDLS and CDR2 YYNGEE. The V gene end was trimmed by 4 bases and the J gene end by 7 bases; junction bases not matched to a gene: 12. The CDR3 runs 16 residues. The CDR3 region has the DNA TGTGCCAGCAGCACAAGCCCCGGGACAGGGGGTGGTGGCTACACCTTC. Translating it yields CASSTSPGTGGGGYTF.

V and J are TRBV6-5 and TRBJ2-7, with 9 nucleotides matching TRBD1. Looked up from germline, CDR1 is MNHEY and CDR2 is SVGAGI. V shed 2 bases and J 7 bases; nucleotides not matched to a gene: 6. CDR3 length: 14 amino acids. In DNA, the CDR3 is TGTGCCAGCAGTTACCTGGCGACAGGGGGGGAGCAGTACTTC. Translated: CASSYLATGGEQYF.

There are a few counts of this clone. The genes are TRBV19 and TRBJ2-1, with TRBD1 matching 10 bases. This CDR3 has 16 residues. Per the germline V gene, CDR1 is LNHDA and CDR2 is SQIVND (reference sequence). The ends lost 4 bases at V and 9 bases at J; junction bases unmatched: 12. DNA for the CDR3: TGTGCCAGTAGTACCAGACTCGGGACAGGGGTGGTTGAGCAGTTCTTC. The encoded protein is CASSTRLGTGVVEQFF. The variable domain in full, completed from reference TRBV19 and TRBJ2-1, reads DGGITQSPKYLFRKEGQNVTLSCEQNLNHDAMYWYRQDPGQGLRLIYYSQIVNDFQKGDIAEGYSVSREKKESFPLTVTSAQKNPTAFYLCASSTRLGTGVVEQFFGPGTRLTVL.

This clone occurred a few times. The genes are TRBV5-4 and TRBJ1-2; perhaps TRBD1 as D (5 bases). V lost 4 bases and J 12 bases, leaving 19 bases between the germline ends. The CDR3 runs to 13 residues. From germline, CDR1 is SGHNT and CDR2 YYREEE (reference sequence). The CDR3: CASSPTTGRNHTF. Written as DNA, the CDR3 is TGTGCCAGCAGCCCCACAACGGGACGGAATCACACCTTC.

This clone was observed a few times. V usage is TRBV18 and J usage is TRBJ1-2; D is uncertain. Germline V gene data show CDR1 as KGHSH and CDR2 as LQKENI. Trimming cost V 5 bases and J 2 bases, with 9 bases left between them. CDR3 length: 13 residues. CDR3 sequence (DNA): TGTGCCAGCTCAACTGGGCGAAACTATGGCTACACCTTC. Translation: CASSTGRNYGYTF.

This clone was seen a few times. The V call is TRBV6-1, the J call TRBJ1-1, with TRBD1 as a possible D gene (6 bases). Trimming removed 6 bases at V and 1 base at J, with 9 bases between. Germline V gene data show CDR1 as MNHNS and CDR2 as SASEGT. The CDR3 totals 13 residues. In DNA form, the CDR3 reads TGTGCCAGCAGCAGGGGAGCGAACACTGAAGCTTTCTTT. This gives the protein CASSRGANTEAFF.

With regard to this clone: Other nucleotide sequences from this sample produce the same CDR3. The V gene is TRBV6-5, the J gene TRBJ1-2; D is uncertain. CDR3 size: 11 residues. V was clipped by 6 bases and J by 11 bases, with 13 bases between them. The germline CDR1 and CDR2 sequences are MNHEY and SVGAGI. The CDR3 sequence is CASSSGLGYTF. The CDR3 DNA reads TGTGCCAGCAGCTCCGGCCTGGGGTACACCTTC.

The gene calls are TRBV2 and TRBJ1-1; D not certain. The CDR3 length is 14 residues. V lost 3 bases, J lost 4 bases, and 12 bases lay in between. Germline V gene lookup returns CDR1 SNHLY and CDR2 FYNNEI. The DNA of the CDR3 is TGTGCCAGCAGTGACGGACGGTTTCCCACTGAAGCTTTCTTT. Translation: CASSDGRFPTEAFF.

In this sample, this clone turned up a few times. CDR3 loop: CASTEQGGDYGYTF. In DNA, the CDR3 is TGTGCCAGCACAGAACAGGGAGGCGACTATGGCTACACCTTC. The chain employs TRBV2 and TRBJ1-2, with D perhaps matching TRBD1 (6 bases). Germline V gene lookup returns CDR1 SNHLY and CDR2 FYNNEI. The CDR3 contains 14 residues. V lost 7 bases and J lost 3, with 15 bases in between.

The V call is TRBV29-1, the J call TRBJ1-1; the D is unclear. The CDR3 has 13 residues. The V end lost 3 bases, the J end lost 1 base, and 9 bases lay between the germline ends. The germline CDR1 and CDR2 sequences are SQVTM and ANQGSEA. The chain's CDR3 is CSVEYQANTEAFF. The CDR3 nucleotides are TGCAGCGTTGAGTATCAGGCGAACACTGAAGCTTTCTTT.

This clone was counted between two and nine times. The rearrangement joins TRBV30 to TRBJ1-2, with D possibly being TRBD1 (5 bases). Trimming took off 3 bases at V and 8 bases at J, with 16 bases between the two ends. The V gene's germline CDR1 is GTSNPN and CDR2 SVGIG (reference sequence). The CDR3 covers 13 residues. CDR3 coding DNA: TGTGCCTGGAGCTCCTGGGGGGGGAGCGGCTACACCTTC. Protein: CAWSSWGGSGYTF.

The CDR3 DNA reads as TGTGCCAGCAAAGTAGGGGTGAACACTGAAGCTTTCTTT. Its translation: CASKVGVNTEAFF. The chain employs TRBV28 and TRBJ1-1; maybe TRBD1 (5 bases). Looked up from germline, CDR1 is MDHEN and CDR2 is SYDVKM. The CDR3 runs 13 residues. V was trimmed by 7 bases and J by 0 bases, leaving 9 bases between them.

The chain employs TRBV27 and TRBJ2-5, with D unresolved. The CDR3 spans 14 residues. CDR1 is MNHEY and CDR2 is SMNVEV in the germline V gene (reference sequence). V dropped 3 bases and J dropped 5 bases, with 13 bases sitting between them. CDR3 residues: CASSFESGRETQYF. The CDR3 nucleotides read TGTGCCAGCAGTTTTGAATCAGGACGGGAGACCCAGTACTTC.

A few counts support this clone. The CDR3 loop reads CAWGPNSPLHF. In nucleotides, the CDR3 is TGTGCCTGGGGACCCAATTCACCCCTCCACTTT. This chain links TRBV30 with TRBJ1-6; D gene unclear. The CDR3 has 11 residues. Trimming cost V 5 bases and J 7 bases, with 6 bases left between them. From germline, CDR1 is GTSNPN and CDR2 SVGIG (reference sequence).

The rearrangement links TRBV5-4 to TRBJ2-3, with a tentative D call TRBD1 (5 bases). The ends were cut back, 4 bases at V and 2 bases at J, with 17 bases in the middle. CDR1 and CDR2 (germline): SGHNT, YYREEE (reference sequence). The CDR3 is 16 amino acids. In nucleotides, the CDR3 is TGTGCCAGCAGCCTGGGGAAAGGGGCCCACACAGATACGCAGTATTTT. The encoded protein is CASSLGKGAHTDTQYF.

V gene TRBV7-8 combines with J gene TRBJ1-6; 8 bases map to TRBD1. The CDR3 loop spans 15 amino acids. The germline CDR1 and CDR2 sequences are SGHVS and FQNEAQ. V was pared by 4 bases and J by 9 bases, with 8 bases of the junction left unmatched. The CDR3 DNA sequence: TGTGCCAGCAGCTCTGCAGGGGGCGCGGCTTCACCCCTCCACTTT. Protein: CASSSAGGAASPLHF.

Details on this clone: The junction and the germline gene differ at one end; a read error may be behind it. V is TRBV15 and J is TRBJ2-7; D remains unclear. The CDR3 runs 14 residues. Germline values: CDR1 LNHNV, CDR2 YYDKDF (reference sequence). CDR3 in amino acids: CATSRGRVPVPGHF. As DNA, the CDR3 is TGTGCCACCAGCAGAGGAAGGGTACCCGTCCCCGGGCACTTC.

The chain recombines TRBV19 with TRBJ2-2; D remains unclear. V shed 1 base and J shed 7 bases, with 10 bases lying between them. This CDR3 contains 14 residues. Per germline, CDR1 LNHDA and CDR2 SQIVND (reference sequence). The CDR3 is CASSIVADGGELFF. CDR3 DNA sequence: TGTGCCAGTAGTATAGTGGCGGATGGCGGGGAGCTGTTTTTT.

This clone was detected a few times. The chain has TRBV10-3 and TRBJ1-2, with D uncertain. CDR1 ENHRY and CDR2 SYGVKD come from the germline V gene. This CDR3 region has 15 residues. V lost 6 bases and J lost 6, with 20 bases in between. The CDR3 region is CAIRTRGPPIDGYTF. The CDR3 coding sequence is TGTGCCATCAGGACGCGAGGTCCTCCCATTGATGGCTACACCTTC.

The CDR3 nucleotides are TGTGCCAGCAGTGAACTAGCGATCACCGGGGAGCTGTTTTTT. This codes for CASSELAITGELFF. V is TRBV6-5 and J is TRBJ2-2, with 7 bases fitting TRBD2. J was trimmed by 4 bases and V by 5 bases; bases with no gene match: 4. CDR3 size: 14 residues. CDR1 MNHEY and CDR2 SVGAGI come from the germline V gene.

The chain is built from TRBV7-2 and TRBJ2-5, with 9 positions matching TRBD2. Per germline, CDR1 SGHTA and CDR2 FQGNSA. This CDR3 contains 15 residues. J was trimmed by 10 bases and V by 0 bases; bases with no gene match: 9. CDR3 amino acids: CASSLASSGARIQYF. CDR3 DNA sequence: TGTGCCAGCAGCTTAGCGTCTAGCGGGGCAAGAATCCAGTACTTC.

The chain recombines TRBV7-2 with TRBJ1-1, with no clear D. Trimming removed 5 bases at V and 3 bases at J, with 19 bases between. CDR1 and CDR2 (germline): SGHTA, FQGNSA. The CDR3 is 16 amino acids. CDR3 region: CASSPTIRVGDTEAFF. The CDR3 DNA follows: TGTGCCAGCAGCCCCACTATCCGGGTCGGGGACACTGAAGCTTTCTTT.

The chain is built from TRBV29-1 and TRBJ2-7, with D perhaps TRBD2 (7 bases). Trimming cost V 8 bases and J 5 bases, with 22 bases left between them. CDR3 length equals 14 residues. Germline values: CDR1 SQVTM, CDR2 ANQGSEA. The CDR3 protein is CSPLEEGGPHEQYF. The CDR3 DNA reads TGCAGCCCACTCGAAGAGGGGGGGCCCCACGAGCAGTACTTC.

This clone was detected only a few times. This chain uses TRBV27 with TRBJ2-7, with D perhaps given as TRBD1 or TRBD2 (5 bases each). In germline, CDR1 is MNHEY, CDR2 SMNVEV (reference sequence). The CDR3 loop spans 14 amino acids. Trimming left V 3 bases short and J 2 bases short, with 11 bases between. CDR3 loop: CASSLGTATYEQYF. For the CDR3, the DNA is TGTGCCAGCAGTTTGGGGACCGCGACCTACGAGCAGTACTTC.

Written as DNA, the CDR3 is TGTGCCAGCAGCTTACTTTCTGGCGAACCTAGGGAGACCCAGTACTTC. This sequence encodes CASSLLSGEPRETQYF. The genes are TRBV7-6 and TRBJ2-5; D is unresolved. The V end was cut by 2 bases, the J end by 5 bases, with 18 bases between. Germline V gives CDR1 SGHVS, CDR2 FNYEAQ. This CDR3 has 16 amino acids.